Below are 14 T cell receptor beta chains sequenced from a single sample in a study of cytomegalovirus exposure and HLA in healthy donors. In the PCR, 60 Vbeta and 13 Jbeta primers were used. The repertoire was sequenced with immunoSEQ multiplex PCR; TCRdb's copy has only in-frame clones and lacks some. The data hold some 170,000 clones, with 60% to 80% observed a single time. Sequenced input: PBMCs. These receptors originate from a man aged 40-49 years in good health and CMV-seropositive.

The rearrangement uses TRBV28 and TRBJ2-5; D unresolved. The CDR3 spans 14 residues. Germline V gives CDR1 MDHEN, CDR2 SYDVKM. V dropped 5 bases and J dropped 3 bases, with 13 bases sitting between them. The CDR3 nucleotides read TGTGCCAGCAGTGCCCCCAGGCCGGAAGAGACCCAGTACTTC. Its translation: CASSAPRPEETQYF.

The V and J genes are TRBV5-1 and TRBJ2-5, with D possibly matching TRBD2 (5 bases). Germline V CDR1 and CDR2: SGHRS, YFSETQ. The V and J ends lost 0 bases and 5 bases respectively, with 11 bases between them. The CDR3 is 14 residues long. In DNA form, the CDR3 reads TGCGCCAGCAGCTTGGGAGGGATAGGGGAGACCCAGTACTTC. Amino acids: CASSLGGIGETQYF. The full variable domain, in which reference TRBV5-1 and TRBJ2-5 provide the parts outside the CDR3, is KAGVTQTPRYLIKTRGQQVTLSCSPISGHRSVSWYQQTPGQGLQFLFEYFSETQRNKGNFPGRFSGRQFSNSRSEMNVSTLELGDSALYLCASSLGGIGETQYFGPGTRLLVL.

The J gene is TRBJ2-5, the V gene TRBV18, with D possibly matching TRBD1 (6 bases). The closer fit of TRBJ2-7 to the DNA end suggests the J call may be wrong. This CDR3 has 12 residues. Germline V gene lookup returns CDR1 KGHSH and CDR2 LQKENI. The CDR3 sequence: CASSPDSSEQYF. CDR3 sequence (DNA): TGTGCCAGCTCACCGGACAGCTCCGAGCAGTACTTC.

The genes are TRBV9 and TRBJ2-5, with TRBD2 matching over 10 bases. Germline CDR1 and CDR2: SGDLS and YYNGEE. The trim removed 4 bases at V and 5 bases at J, leaving 5 bases unmatched. This CDR3 has 14 amino acids. The CDR3: CASSTSGTRETQYF. The CDR3 DNA reads TGTGCCAGCAGCACTAGCGGGACGCGTGAGACCCAGTACTTC.

About this clone itself: A junction boundary mismatches the germline segment, possibly from a read error. This sample includes further DNA sequences coding for the same CDR3. In DNA form, the CDR3 reads TGCGCCAGCAGTCAAGAGGAGGGACTTCAGCCCCAGCATTTT. Translated, it gives CASSQEEGLQPQHF. The chain employs TRBV4-1 and TRBJ1-5; weak D call: TRBD1 (5 bases). The CDR3 runs to 14 residues. Germline V lookup: CDR1 MGHRA, CDR2 YSYEKL.

The rearrangement links TRBV5-1 to TRBJ1-4; D possibly corresponds to TRBD1 (5 bases). V was trimmed by 2 bases and J by 8 bases, leaving 10 bases between them. This CDR3 is 13 amino acids long. Germline CDR1 reads SGHRS; CDR2 reads YFSETQ. CDR3 DNA: TGCGCCAGCAGCTTCAGGGCGGAAGAAAAACTGTTTTTT. Amino acids: CASSFRAEEKLFF. The whole variable domain, filled in from reference TRBV5-1 and TRBJ1-4, reads KAGVTQTPRYLIKTRGQQVTLSCSPISGHRSVSWYQQTPGQGLQFLFEYFSETQRNKGNFPGRFSGRQFSNSRSEMNVSTLELGDSALYLCASSFRAEEKLFFGSGTQLSVL.

V is TRBV13 and J is TRBJ2-2; tentative D call: TRBD1 (5 bases). CDR1 and CDR2 from the germline V gene are PRHDT and FYEKMQ (reference sequence). This CDR3 is 15 amino acids long. The ends were cut back, 3 bases at V and 5 bases at J, with 13 bases in the middle. CDR3 region: CASSFGHSGTGELFF. The CDR3, as DNA: TGTGCCAGCAGCTTCGGACATTCTGGGACCGGGGAGCTGTTTTTT.

This chain uses TRBV6-1 with TRBJ1-3, with D uncertain. Germline CDR1 is MNHNS and CDR2 is SASEGT. CDR3 length equals 15 residues. V lost 6 bases and J lost 5, with 17 bases in between. CDR3 residues: CASSDPYTGRNTIYF. DNA of the CDR3: TGTGCCAGCAGCGACCCTTACACGGGGAGAAACACCATATATTTT.

The chain couples TRBV19 to TRBJ1-2, with TRBD1 identical over 11 bases. After removal of 6 bases from V and 6 bases from J, the junction contained 15 bases not matched to a gene. Per germline, CDR1 LNHDA and CDR2 SQIVND (reference sequence). This CDR3 region has 17 residues. The CDR3 is CASSRVGQGARIDGYTF. CDR3 nucleotides: TGTGCCAGTAGCCGGGTTGGACAGGGGGCCAGGATTGATGGCTACACCTTC.

The J gene is TRBJ2-1, the V gene TRBV5-1; TRBD2 matches at 11 bases. The length of the CDR3 is 15 residues. Per germline, CDR1 SGHRS and CDR2 YFSETQ. J was trimmed by 7 bases and V by 5 bases; bases with no gene match: 8. The CDR3: CASSFFSGRANEQFF. The CDR3 DNA reads TGCGCCAGCAGTTTCTTTAGCGGGAGGGCTAATGAGCAGTTCTTC.

The V call is TRBV15, the J call TRBJ2-2; D is unresolved. The CDR3 has 14 residues. The germline V and J ends were trimmed by 8 bases and 2 bases, with 12 bases remaining between them. Germline CDR1 is LNHNV and CDR2 is YYDKDF (reference sequence). The DNA for the CDR3 is TGTGCCACCCGAGGTCCCCACAACACCGGGGAGCTGTTTTTT. As protein: CATRGPHNTGELFF.

This chain uses TRBV9 with TRBJ2-7; 9 positions agree with TRBD2. Germline CDR1 SGDLS, CDR2 YYNGEE. J lost 2 bases, V lost 4 bases, and 10 bases had no gene match. This CDR3 spans 16 amino acids. In DNA form, the CDR3 reads TGTGCCAGCAGCATTCAGGGCGGGAGGGAGACCTACGAGCAGTACTTC. This translates into CASSIQGGRETYEQYF.

CDR3 loop: CASSLEGQSNQPQHF. DNA for the CDR3: TGCGCCAGCAGCTTGGAGGGGCAAAGCAATCAGCCCCAGCATTTT. J is TRBJ1-5 and V is TRBV5-1, with D perhaps TRBD1 (5 bases). Germline lookup yields CDR1 SGHRS and CDR2 YFSETQ. Trimming pared 0 bases from V and 1 base from J, leaving 8 bases between. The CDR3 runs 15 residues.

The chain combines TRBV19 with TRBJ2-6, with TRBD1 identical over 7 bases. There are 16 residues in the CDR3. The ends lost 10 bases at V and 0 bases at J; junction bases unmatched: 9. CDR1 LNHDA and CDR2 SQIVND come from the germline V gene (reference sequence). The CDR3 protein is CATANRGDSGANVLTF. CDR3 nucleotides: TGTGCCACTGCGAACAGGGGCGACTCTGGGGCCAACGTCCTGACTTTC.